This TCR beta chain originates from a study of shared clonotypes between healthy human individuals. Donors comprised only Caucasian adults living in Nashville, Tennessee. There are 14 residues in the CDR3. The germline V gene has CDR1 MGHDK and CDR2 SYGVNS. V lost 3 bases to trimming and J lost 3 bases, with 12 bases between them. Sequencing was performed with immunoSEQ multiplex PCR; in TCRdb, only in-frame clones are kept and a portion is missing. The table lists about 2.5 million clones, just under 95% of them singletons. This TCR was recovered from a man aged 18 to 29 in good health. Some clones in this sample may be carry-over from other donors' samples. Sequences were obtained from naive CD4+ T cells from PBMCs. Subset given: CD45RA+ positively selected. The rearrangement links TRBV25-1 to TRBJ2-7; a weak D match, TRBD2 (6 bases). CDR3 in amino acids: CASSDLARDYEQYF. DNA of the CDR3: TGTGCCAGCAGTGATCTCGCGCGGGACTACGAGCAGTACTTC.